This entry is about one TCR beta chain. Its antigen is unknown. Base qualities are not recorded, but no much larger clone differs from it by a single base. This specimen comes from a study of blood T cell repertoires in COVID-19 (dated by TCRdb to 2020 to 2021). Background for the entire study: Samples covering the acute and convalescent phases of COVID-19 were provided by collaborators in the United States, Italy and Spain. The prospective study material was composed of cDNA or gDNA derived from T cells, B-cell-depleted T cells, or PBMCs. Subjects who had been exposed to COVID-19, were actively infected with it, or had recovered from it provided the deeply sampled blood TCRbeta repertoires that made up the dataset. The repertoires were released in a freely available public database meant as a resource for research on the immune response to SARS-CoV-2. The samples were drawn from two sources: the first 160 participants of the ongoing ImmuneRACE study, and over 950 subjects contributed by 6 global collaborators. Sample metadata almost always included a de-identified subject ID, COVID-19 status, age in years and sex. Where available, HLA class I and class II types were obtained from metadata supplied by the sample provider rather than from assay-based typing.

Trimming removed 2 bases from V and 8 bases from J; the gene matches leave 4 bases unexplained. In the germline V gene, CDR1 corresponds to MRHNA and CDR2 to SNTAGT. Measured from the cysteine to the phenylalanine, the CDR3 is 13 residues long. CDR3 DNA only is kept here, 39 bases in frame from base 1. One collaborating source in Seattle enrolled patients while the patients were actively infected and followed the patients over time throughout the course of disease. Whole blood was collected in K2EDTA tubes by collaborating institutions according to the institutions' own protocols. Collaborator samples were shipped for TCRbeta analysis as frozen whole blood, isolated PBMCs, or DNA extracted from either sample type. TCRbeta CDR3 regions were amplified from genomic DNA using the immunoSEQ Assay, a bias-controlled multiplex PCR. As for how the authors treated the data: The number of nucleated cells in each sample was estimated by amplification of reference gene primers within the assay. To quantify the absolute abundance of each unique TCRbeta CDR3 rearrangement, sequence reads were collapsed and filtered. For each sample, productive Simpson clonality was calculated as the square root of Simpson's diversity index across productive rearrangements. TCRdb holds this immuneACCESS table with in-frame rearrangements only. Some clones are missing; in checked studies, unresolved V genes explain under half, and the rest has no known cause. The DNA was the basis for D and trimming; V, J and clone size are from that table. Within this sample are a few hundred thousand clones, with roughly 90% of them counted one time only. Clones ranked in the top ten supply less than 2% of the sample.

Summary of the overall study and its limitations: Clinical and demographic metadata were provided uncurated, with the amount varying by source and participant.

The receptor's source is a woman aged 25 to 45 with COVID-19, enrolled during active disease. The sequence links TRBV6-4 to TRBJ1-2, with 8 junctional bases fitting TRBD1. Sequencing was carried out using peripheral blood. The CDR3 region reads CASSDPTGEGYTF. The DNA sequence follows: TGTGCCAGCAGTGACCCGACAGGGGAAGGCTACACCTTC.